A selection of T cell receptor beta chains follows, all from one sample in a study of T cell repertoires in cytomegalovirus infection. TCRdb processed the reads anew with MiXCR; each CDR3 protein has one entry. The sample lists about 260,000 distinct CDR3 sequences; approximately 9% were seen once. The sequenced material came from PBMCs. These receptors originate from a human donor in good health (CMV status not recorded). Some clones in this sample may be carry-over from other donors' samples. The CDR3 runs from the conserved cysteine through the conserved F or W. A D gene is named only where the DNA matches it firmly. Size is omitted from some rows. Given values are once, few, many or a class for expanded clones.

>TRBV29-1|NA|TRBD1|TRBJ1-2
CSVEEQGINYGYTF
TGCAGCGTTGAAGAACAGGGGATTAACTATGGCTACACCTTC
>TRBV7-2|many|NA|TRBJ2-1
CASSQGPDNEQFF
TGTGCCAGCAGCCAGGGACCCGACAATGAGCAGTTCTTC
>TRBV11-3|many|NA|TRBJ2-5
CASSPNALRAQETQYF
TGTGCCAGCAGCCCAAACGCCCTGAGGGCACAAGAGACCCAGTACTTC
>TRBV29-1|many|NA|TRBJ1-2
CSVASAQGYGYTF
TGCAGCGTTGCGTCAGCCCAGGGGTATGGCTACACCTTC
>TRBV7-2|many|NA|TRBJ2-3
CASRAGITDTQYF
TGTGCCAGTAGGGCGGGGATCACAGATACGCAGTATTTT
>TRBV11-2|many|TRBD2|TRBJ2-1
CASSTAGGPLNEQFF
TGTGCCAGCAGCACAGCGGGGGGGCCTTTGAATGAGCAGTTCTTC
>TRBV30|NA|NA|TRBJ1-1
CAWTPQVGGRGTEAFF
TGTGCCTGGACCCCCCAGGTGGGGGGCCGGGGCACTGAAGCTTTCTTT
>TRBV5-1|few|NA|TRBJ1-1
CATSLDSLNTEAFF
TGCGCCACCTCCCTGGACAGCCTGAACACTGAAGCTTTCTTT
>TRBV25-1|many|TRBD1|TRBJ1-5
CASSGGQGRNQPQHF
TGTGCCAGCAGTGGTGGACAGGGTCGCAATCAGCCCCAGCATTTT
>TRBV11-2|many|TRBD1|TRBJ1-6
CASSFSRQGAGSPLHF
TGTGCCAGCAGCTTCTCCCGACAGGGGGCAGGTTCACCCCTCCACTTT
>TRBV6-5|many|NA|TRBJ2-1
CASSYSHRLGEFF
TGTGCCAGCAGTTACTCGCACAGACTAGGGGAGTTCTTC
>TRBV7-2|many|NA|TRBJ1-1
CASSFGGANTEAFF
TGTGCCAGCAGCTTTGGGGGCGCGAACACTGAAGCTTTCTTT
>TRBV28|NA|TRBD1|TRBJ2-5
CASSLMTGVLETQYF
TGTGCCAGCAGCCTGATGACAGGGGTATTAGAGACCCAGTACTTC
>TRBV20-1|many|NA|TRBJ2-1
CSARDGERVYNEQFF
TGCAGTGCTAGAGATGGGGAAAGGGTGTACAATGAGCAGTTCTTC
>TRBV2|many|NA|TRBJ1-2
CASQVGGYGYTF
TGTGCCAGCCAAGTCGGGGGCTATGGCTACACCTTC
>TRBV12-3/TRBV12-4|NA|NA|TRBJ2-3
CASSLRDSTDTQYF
TGTGCCAGCAGTTTGCGGGATTCCACAGATACGCAGTATTTT
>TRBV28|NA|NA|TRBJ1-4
CASPLTGPFDEKLFF
TGTGCCAGCCCACTTACAGGGCCATTCGATGAAAAACTGTTTTTT
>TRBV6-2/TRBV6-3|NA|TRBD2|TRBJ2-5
CASSYGLAGSQETQYF
TGTGCCAGCAGTTACGGACTAGCGGGGAGCCAAGAGACCCAGTACTTC
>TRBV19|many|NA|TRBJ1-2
CASSIDQVGDYGYTF
TGTGCCAGTAGTATAGATCAAGTGGGAGACTATGGCTACACCTTC
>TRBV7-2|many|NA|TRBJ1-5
CASSLQRVEPQHF
TGTGCCAGCAGCTTACAACGGGTGGAGCCCCAGCATTTT
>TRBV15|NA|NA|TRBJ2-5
CATSRGDGGLPETQYF
TGTGCCACCAGCAGAGGCGATGGGGGGCTTCCAGAGACCCAGTACTTC
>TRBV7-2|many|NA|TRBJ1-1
CVPEGRGKKTEAFF
TGTGTCCCGGAGGGGAGGGGGAAAAAGACTGAAGCTTTCTTT
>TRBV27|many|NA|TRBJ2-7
CASRTGNTYEQYF
TGTGCCAGCAGGACGGGGAATACCTACGAGCAGTACTTC
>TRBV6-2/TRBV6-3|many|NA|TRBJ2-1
CASSYSQSNEQFF
TGTGCCAGCAGTTACTCTCAAAGTAATGAGCAGTTCTTC
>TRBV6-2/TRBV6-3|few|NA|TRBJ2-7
CASSQPTYEQYF
TGTGCCAGCAGCCAACCTACCTACGAGCAGTACTTC
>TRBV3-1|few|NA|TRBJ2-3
CASSVRGVPGTQYF
TGTGCCAGCAGCGTTAGAGGGGTCCCAGGTACGCAGTATTTT
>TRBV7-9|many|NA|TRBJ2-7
CASSEQPTSYEQYF
TGTGCCAGCAGTGAGCAGCCGACCTCCTACGAGCAGTACTTC
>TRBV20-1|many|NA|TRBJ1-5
CSAGSLSNRINQPQHF
TGCAGTGCTGGCAGTCTCTCAAACAGAATCAATCAGCCCCAGCATTTT
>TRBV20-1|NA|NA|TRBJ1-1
CSAFPVKGPNTEAFF
TGCAGTGCCTTTCCGGTTAAGGGCCCGAACACTGAAGCTTTCTTT
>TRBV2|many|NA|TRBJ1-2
CASSERAPNYGYTF
TGTGCCAGCAGTGAACGTGCACCCAACTATGGCTACACCTTC
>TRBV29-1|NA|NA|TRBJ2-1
CSVGEGKSRLLF
TGCAGCGTTGGAGAGGGAAAAAGCAGGTTGCTCTTC
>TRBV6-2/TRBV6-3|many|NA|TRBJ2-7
CASAWQSYEQYF
TGTGCCAGCGCGTGGCAGTCCTACGAGCAGTACTTC
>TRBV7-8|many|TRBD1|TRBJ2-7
CASSNTGQGAAYEQYF
TGTGCCAGCAGTAATACCGGACAGGGGGCGGCCTACGAGCAGTACTTC
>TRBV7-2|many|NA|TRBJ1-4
CASSLRGGYEKLFF
TGTGCCAGCAGCCTGAGAGGGGGATATGAAAAACTGTTTTTT
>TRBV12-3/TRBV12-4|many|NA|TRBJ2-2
CASSLGQGLNTGELFF
TGTGCCAGCAGTTTGGGGCAGGGTCTGAACACCGGGGAGCTGTTTTTT